These 15 T cell receptor beta chains originate from one sample sequenced in a study of T cell repertoires in ileal Crohn's disease. Profiled with immunoSEQ multiplex PCR; TCRdb holds only in-frame clones, not every one. Among nearly 11,000 clones listed, 72% were seen once. Time point here: neoterminal ileum biopsy at postoperative endoscopy, about 6 months after surgery. The sample comprised ileal tissue. The receptors derive from an adult with Crohn's disease.

This rearrangement joins TRBV10-3 to TRBJ2-7; D remains unclear. The germline CDR1 and CDR2 sequences are ENHRY and SYGVKD. Trimming removed 0 bases at V and 4 bases at J, with 7 bases between. The CDR3 spans 13 residues. The CDR3 sequence is CAISESRDYEQYF. The DNA of the CDR3 is TGTGCCATCAGTGAGTCGAGAGATTACGAGCAGTACTTC.

Concerning this clone: The junction shows a germline mismatch at one end, possibly a read error. The chain links TRBV18 to TRBJ1-1; perhaps TRBD1 as D (5 bases). The length of the CDR3 is 16 residues. Germline CDR1 KGHSH, CDR2 LQKENI. The CDR3 bases are TGTGCCAGCTCACCACAAAAGGGGTCCATGAACGCTGAAGCTTTCTTT. Translated, it gives CASSPQKGSMNAEAFF.

The rearrangement joins TRBV30 to TRBJ2-7; 8 bases fit TRBD2. Germline V CDR1 and CDR2: GTSNPN, SVGIG (reference sequence). This CDR3 is built from 13 residues. V was pared by 2 bases and J by 6 bases, with 6 bases of the junction left unmatched. This CDR3 reads CAWSIREGLEQYF. The CDR3, as DNA: TGTGCCTGGAGTATTCGGGAGGGCCTCGAGCAGTACTTC.

The genes are TRBV15 and TRBJ2-1, with 8 bases that match TRBD2. This CDR3 region has 14 residues. The ends lost 2 bases at V and 6 bases at J; junction bases unmatched: 3. Germline CDR1 reads LNHNV; CDR2 reads YYDKDF (reference sequence). CDR3 bases: TGTGCCACCAGCAGACTAGCGGGTTTCAATGAGCAGTTCTTC. It yields the protein CATSRLAGFNEQFF. Complete variable domain (other parts from reference TRBV15 and TRBJ2-1): DAMVIQNPRYQVTQFGKPVTLSCSQTLNHNVMYWYQQKSSQAPKLLFHYYDKDFNNEADTPDNFQSRRPNTSFCFLDIRSPGLGDTAMYLCATSRLAGFNEQFFGPGTRLTVL.

This clone was counted a few times. The chain carries TRBV7-4 and TRBJ1-2; D gene unclear. Germline values: CDR1 SGHVT, CDR2 SQSDAQ. Trimming cost V 1 base and J 6 bases, with 15 bases left between them. This CDR3 region has 15 residues. The CDR3 region has the DNA TGTGCCAGCAGCTTAGATTGGTTTCCGGGAGATGGCTACACCTTC. It specifies CASSLDWFPGDGYTF.

The genes are TRBV28 and TRBJ1-1; tentatively, D is TRBD1 (6 bases). CDR1 and CDR2 (germline): MDHEN, SYDVKM. This CDR3 has 15 residues. Trimming left V 9 bases short and J 4 bases short, with 21 bases between. Here the CDR3 DNA reads TGTGCCAGAACAGGGTTGAGTTCGGGGGGCACTGAAGCTTTCTTT. Translation: CARTGLSSGGTEAFF.

This clone ranks as medium-sized. The chain links TRBV13 to TRBJ2-5; D may be TRBD1 (6 bases). This CDR3 is built from 13 residues. CDR1 is PRHDT, CDR2 FYEKMQ, per germline (reference sequence). The V gene lost 4 bases and the J gene lost 4 bases, with 10 bases spanning the gap. The CDR3 loop reads CASSYQGRETQYF. The CDR3 DNA reads TGTGCCAGCAGCTATCAGGGGCGAGAGACCCAGTACTTC.

The rearrangement joins TRBV10-2 to TRBJ2-7, with a weak D call TRBD1 (6 bases). The CDR3 runs to 14 residues. Deletions cut 4 bases from V and 1 base from J, with 11 bases between. Germline V gene lookup returns CDR1 WSHSY and CDR2 SAAADI. This chain's CDR3 is CASSGRGRSYEQYF. CDR3 bases: TGCGCCAGCAGTGGCAGGGGCCGGTCCTACGAGCAGTACTTC.

This clone was counted between two and nine times. The chain recombines TRBV30 with TRBJ2-3, with a weak D call TRBD2 (6 bases). Trimming removed 0 bases at V and 4 bases at J, with 14 bases between. The CDR3 has 15 amino acids. In germline, CDR1 is GTSNPN, CDR2 SVGIG (reference sequence). This chain's CDR3 is CAWSVLGSSADTQYF. CDR3 DNA: TGTGCCTGGAGTGTCCTCGGGAGTAGCGCAGATACGCAGTATTTT.

V usage is TRBV15 and J usage is TRBJ1-2; 9 nucleotides line up with TRBD1. The CDR3 has 16 amino acids. Germline V gene lookup returns CDR1 LNHNV and CDR2 YYDKDF (reference sequence). V was clipped by 7 bases and J by 4 bases; unmatched bases: 13. The CDR3 region has the DNA TGTGCCACCACCAATACCCAGGACAGGGGATCCTATGGCTACACCTTC. It is translated as CATTNTQDRGSYGYTF.

This clone was observed a few times. The V call is TRBV11-2, the J call TRBJ2-3; 9 bases align to TRBD2. The length of the CDR3 is 17 residues. Per the germline V gene, CDR1 is SGHAT and CDR2 is FQNNGV. Trimming took 5 bases from V and 2 from J; bases not matched to a gene: 11. The CDR3 nucleotides are TGTGCCAGCAGCCCAGGTGGCGCGGGAGGGTACACAGATACGCAGTATTTT. Translated, it gives CASSPGGAGGYTDTQYF.

The V call is TRBV7-2, the J call TRBJ1-5; D gene unclear. The CDR3 runs 15 residues. From germline, CDR1 is SGHTA and CDR2 FQGNSA. V lost 0 bases and J 3 bases, leaving 9 bases between the germline ends. In nucleotides, the CDR3 is TGTGCCAGCAGCTTAGCGCGTTTCGACAATCAGCCCCAGCATTTT. This gives the protein CASSLARFDNQPQHF.

The V gene is TRBV19, the J gene TRBJ2-1; the D is unclear. This CDR3 is 14 amino acids long. CDR1 and CDR2 (germline): LNHDA, SQIVND (reference sequence). V lost 3 bases, J lost 4 bases, and 10 bases lay in between. CDR3 nucleotide sequence: TGTGCCAGTAGTATGCTTTCGCGGTACAATGAGCAGTTCTTC. Protein: CASSMLSRYNEQFF.

The chain carries TRBV27 and TRBJ2-2; TRBD1 is a possible D gene (7 bases). The V end lost 4 bases, the J end lost 0 bases, and 21 bases lay between the germline ends. This CDR3 has 19 amino acids. Germline V gives CDR1 MNHEY, CDR2 SMNVEV (reference sequence). The chain's CDR3 is CASSSPLRGRGANTGELFF. CDR3 nucleotides: TGTGCCAGCAGTTCCCCCTTGAGGGGCAGGGGGGCGAACACCGGGGAGCTGTTTTTT.

The CDR3 sequence: CASSFDRGTYTF. CDR3 DNA sequence: TGTGCCAGCAGCTTCGACAGGGGCACCTACACCTTC. The rearrangement links TRBV5-4 to TRBJ1-2, with 8 bases lining up with TRBD1. CDR3 length equals 12 residues. Germline values: CDR1 SGHNT, CDR2 YYREEE (reference sequence). J lost 10 bases, V lost 2 bases, and 4 bases had no gene match. Using reference TRBV5-4 and TRBJ1-2 for the parts outside the CDR3, the full variable domain is ETGVTQSPTHLIKTRGQQVTLRCSSQSGHNTVSWYQQALGQGPQFIFQYYREEENGRGNFPPRFSGLQFPNYSSELNVNALELDDSALYLCASSFDRGTYTFGSGTRLTVV.